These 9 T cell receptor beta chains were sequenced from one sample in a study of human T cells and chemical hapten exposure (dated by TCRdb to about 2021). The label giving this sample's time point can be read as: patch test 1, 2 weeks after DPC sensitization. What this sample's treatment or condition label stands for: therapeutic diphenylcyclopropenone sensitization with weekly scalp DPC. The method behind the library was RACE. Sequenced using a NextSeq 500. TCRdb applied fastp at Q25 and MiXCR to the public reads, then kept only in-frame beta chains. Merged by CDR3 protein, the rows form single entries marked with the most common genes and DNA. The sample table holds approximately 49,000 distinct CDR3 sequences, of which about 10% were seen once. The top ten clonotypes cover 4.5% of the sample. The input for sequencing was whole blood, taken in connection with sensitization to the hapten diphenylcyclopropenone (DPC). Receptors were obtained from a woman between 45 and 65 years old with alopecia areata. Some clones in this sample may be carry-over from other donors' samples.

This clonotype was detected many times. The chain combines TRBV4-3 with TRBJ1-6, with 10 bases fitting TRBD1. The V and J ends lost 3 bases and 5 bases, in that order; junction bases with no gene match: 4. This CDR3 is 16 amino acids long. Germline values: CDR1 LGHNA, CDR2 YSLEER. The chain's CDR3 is CASSHTGTGDNSPLHF. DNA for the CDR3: TGCGCCAGCAGCCACACTGGGACAGGGGATAATTCACCCCTCCACTTT.

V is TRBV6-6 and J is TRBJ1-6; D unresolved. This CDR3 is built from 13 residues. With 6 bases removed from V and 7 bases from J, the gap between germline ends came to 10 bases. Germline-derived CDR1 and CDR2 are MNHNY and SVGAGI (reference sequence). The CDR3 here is CASRNTQNSPLHF. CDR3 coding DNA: TGTGCCAGCAGAAATACTCAGAATTCACCCCTCCACTTT.

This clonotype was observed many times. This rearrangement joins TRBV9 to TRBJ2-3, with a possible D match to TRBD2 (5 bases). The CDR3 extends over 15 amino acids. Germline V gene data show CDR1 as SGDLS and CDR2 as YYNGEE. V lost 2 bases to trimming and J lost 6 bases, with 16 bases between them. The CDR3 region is CASSVRPTERDTQYF. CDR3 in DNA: TGTGCCAGCAGCGTTCGTCCCACAGAGCGGGATACGCAGTATTTT.

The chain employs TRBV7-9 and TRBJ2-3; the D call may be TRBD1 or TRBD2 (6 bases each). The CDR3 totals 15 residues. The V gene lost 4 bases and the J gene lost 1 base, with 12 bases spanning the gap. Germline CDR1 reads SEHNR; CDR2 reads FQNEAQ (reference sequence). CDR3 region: CASSSERGGTDTQYF. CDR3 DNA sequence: TGTGCCAGCAGCTCGGAGAGGGGGGGCACAGATACGCAGTATTTT.

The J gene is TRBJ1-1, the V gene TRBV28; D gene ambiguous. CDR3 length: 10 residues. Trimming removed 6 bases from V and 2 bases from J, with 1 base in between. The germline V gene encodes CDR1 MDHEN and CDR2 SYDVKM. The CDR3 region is CASRNTEAFF. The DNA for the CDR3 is TGTGCCAGCAGAAACACTGAAGCTTTCTTT.

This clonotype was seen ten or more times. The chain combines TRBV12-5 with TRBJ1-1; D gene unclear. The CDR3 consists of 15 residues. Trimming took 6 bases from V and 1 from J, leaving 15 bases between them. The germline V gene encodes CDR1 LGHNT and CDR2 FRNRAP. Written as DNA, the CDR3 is TGTGCTAGTGGGACTGAAGTGACGTCGAACACTGAAGCTTTCTTT. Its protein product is CASGTEVTSNTEAFF.

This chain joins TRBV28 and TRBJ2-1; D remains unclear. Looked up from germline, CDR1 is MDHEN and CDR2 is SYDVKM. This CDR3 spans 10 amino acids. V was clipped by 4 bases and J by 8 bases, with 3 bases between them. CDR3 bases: TGTGCCAGCAGTTCGTATGAGCAGTTCTTC. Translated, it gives CASSSYEQFF.

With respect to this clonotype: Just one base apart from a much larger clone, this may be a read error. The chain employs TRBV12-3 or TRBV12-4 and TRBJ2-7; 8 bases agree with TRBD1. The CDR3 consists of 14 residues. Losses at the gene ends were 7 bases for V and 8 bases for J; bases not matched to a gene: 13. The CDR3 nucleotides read TGTGCCAGCACCTTTGGTGACAGGGGCGACAAGCAGTACTTC. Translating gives CASTFGDRGDKQYF.

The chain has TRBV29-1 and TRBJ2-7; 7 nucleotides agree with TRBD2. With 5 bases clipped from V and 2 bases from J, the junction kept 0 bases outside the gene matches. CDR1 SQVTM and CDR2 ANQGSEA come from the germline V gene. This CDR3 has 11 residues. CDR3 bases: TGCAGCGTTCGGGGGGCCTACGAGCAGTACTTC. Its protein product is CSVRGAYEQYF.